This T cell receptor beta chain was recorded in a study of CD8+CD57+ T cells in acquired aplastic anemia. The wider study: Isolated CD4+ and CD8+ cells, once sorted, yielded DNA averaging around 3 ug.

Genomic DNA templated the TCR beta VDJ and CDR3 profiling. From the reads, TCRdb called clonotypes with MiXCR, one entry per CDR3 protein. Here the sample spans 250,000 to 300,000 distinct CDR3 sequences, 50% to 70% being singletons. Findings and caveats of the study: Between the patient and control groups, CD8+ Simpson's diversity did not differ significantly. Common to patients and controls were roughly 30 CD8+ CDR3 sequences.

The germline gives CDR1 SGHRS, CDR2 YFSETQ. This CDR3 region has 16 residues. With 0 bases clipped from V and 2 bases from J, the junction kept 7 bases outside the gene matches. Ten or more counts support this clonotype. The antigen remains unidentified. This sequence originates from a human donor with severe aplastic anemia or a healthy control (not recorded which). Sequenced input: sorted CD4+, CD8+, or CD8+CD57+ T cells (not recorded which) from PBMCs. V and J are TRBV5-1 and TRBJ1-2; 7 bases agree with TRBD1. The CDR3 spells CASSLARDRLNYGYTF. The CDR3 nucleotides read TGCGCCAGCAGCTTGGCCCGGGACAGACTAAACTATGGCTACACCTTC. Drawing the rest from reference TRBV5-1 and TRBJ1-2, the complete variable domain is KAGVTQTPRYLIKTRGQQVTLSCSPISGHRSVSWYQQTPGQGLQFLFEYFSETQRNKGNFPGRFSGRQFSNSRSEMNVSTLELGDSALYLCASSLARDRLNYGYTFGSGTRLTVV.